This T cell receptor beta chain stems from a study of blood T cell repertoires in COVID-19. V lost 0 bases and J lost 8; bases outside the gene matches: 7. The CDR3 is 15 amino acids. CDR1 is SGHRS and CDR2 is YFSETQ in the germline V gene. TCRdb keeps only in-frame clones here, not all; method: immunoSEQ multiplex PCR. The sample holds approximately 200,000 clones, almost 85% seen once. The TCR comes from a human donor with acute or convalescent COVID-19. The donor label of this sample is uncertain. This sequence joins TRBV5-1 and TRBJ1-4; 7 positions agree with TRBD1. The sequenced sample was peripheral blood. This chain's CDR3 is CASSLGDRFGEKLFF. CDR3 DNA: TGCGCCAGCAGCTTGGGGGACAGATTCGGGGAAAAACTGTTTTTT.